Given below is one TCR beta chain in context. The antigen this receptor binds is unknown. Qualities for individual bases were not recorded, and no much larger clone is one base off. The entry originates in a study of cytomegalovirus exposure and HLA in healthy donors (dated by TCRdb to the late 2010s). In terms of the full investigation: In an earlier analysis of around 540 of the donors, 276 Gb of sequence data and 120 million or so unique TCR beta sequences from roughly 180 million T cells were reported. Rather than drawing on any new phenotypic data, the later analysis identified candidate immune exposures from TCR beta sequences and the way those sequences occurred across donors. Five DR-DQ haplotypes were handled as single units for association and clustering because linkage in the cohort was strong. Of the 398 genotyped donors, 65% to 90% were placed in the genetic ancestry cluster associated with self-reported Caucasian donors. The study combined high-throughput TCR immunosequencing, statistical association of individual TCRs with disease status, and machine learning to predict cytomegalovirus infection status. In a later analysis, previously published TCR beta repertoires from some 640 donors were re-analyzed and high-resolution HLA genotyping was added so that TCR occurrence patterns could be studied. The number of typed donors differed by locus: about 620-640 for A, B, C, DRB1 and DQB1; roughly 510 for DQA1; around 580 for DPA1; and some 470 for DPB1. HLA typing covered class I and class II loci at four-digit resolution. To decide whether each TCR beta V gene segment behaved as functional or pseudogenic, an earlier analysis of approximately 590 of the donors relied on high-throughput TCR beta sequencing. The study was designed to test whether signatures of past pathogen exposure could be identified by cataloging public T cell receptors. Alongside the repertoire data, information on donor age, sex, ethnicity and CMV serostatus was compiled. An early release covering roughly 600 HLA-typed donors comprised approximately 290 gigabases of sequencing data and tens of millions of unique TCR sequences. In addition to the first cohort of 666 subjects, a separate validation cohort of about 120 different subjects was used. The T cell repertoires of 666 subjects were profiled by immunosequencing and related to cytomegalovirus serostatus. Every discovery cohort repertoire had been produced on one sequencing platform. Across some 400 genotyped donors of the cohort, an average of 235,054 unique TCR beta nucleotide sequences per donor were sequenced, and 15% to 20% of those sequences were non-productive. In a later genetic analysis, genome-wide SNP genotypes for about 55% of the roughly 670 donors were used, and that subset was treated as a discovery cohort.

In total, around 600 healthy bone marrow donors made up the cohort. Cohort members were all nominally healthy when sampled, although unrecorded immune exposures were likely present. The donor was CMV seropositive and belonged to the group of 250 to 300 seropositive cohort members. A peripheral blood sample was provided by each donor, and peripheral blood mononuclear cells were used for TCR beta sequencing. Genomic DNA extraction from the blood cell samples was performed with the Qiagen DNeasy Blood Extraction Kit. Receptor libraries were prepared by the immunoSEQ multiplex PCR assay. The multiplex PCR relied on a mix of 60 forward primers for TCR Vbeta segments and 13 reverse primers for TCR Jbeta segments. A multiplex PCR assay on genomic DNA amplified the CDR3 region of rearranged TCR beta genes. Amplified TCR beta libraries were sequenced as 87-base-pair reads on the Illumina HiSeq System. In the authors' own workflow: A later analysis counted approximately 84 million unique TCR beta chains across the 690 or so repertoires, and 10 million to 12 million of these chains were shared by at least two donors. Raw reads were error-corrected and collapsed into unique sequences by a nearest-neighbor algorithm in which closely related sequences were merged to remove PCR and sequencing errors. Alignment of CDR3 sequences to IMGT reference sequences was used to assign V, D and J gene segments. For a sequence to be retained, a match of at least six nucleotides was required to both a V gene segment and a J gene segment. A rearrangement was called productive if the CDR3 had no stop codons and remained in frame with V and J, and every other rearrangement was called non-productive. Following IMGT convention, CDR3 was defined as the stretch from the second conserved V-encoded cysteine to the conserved J-encoded phenylalanine. The earlier analysis of roughly 590 of the donors excluded any sequence lacking an unambiguous match to a single V gene segment. In an earlier analysis of several hundred of the donors, V segments were called functional above 56.7% productive rearrangements and were called segregating when the between-donor standard deviation exceeded 5%. A statistical classification framework was developed to diagnose cytomegalovirus status using the catalog of TCR beta chain sequences. V and J gene assignment, in a later analysis, came from comparing TCR nucleotide sequences with IMGT/GENE-DB human TR gene sequences. A later analysis assigned CDR3 sequences and most-parsimonious VDJ recombination scenarios with the TCRdist pipeline. In a later analysis, every TCR beta chain was defined by the combination of its CDR3 amino acid sequence and its V-gene family, and reads without a unique V-gene family were dropped. In a later analysis, several hundred highly shared, low-generation-probability nucleotide sequences were removed to address suspected cross-contamination and a sequencing artifact. A later analysis calculated a clonal expansion index for each public chain from normalized within-repertoire ranks of inferred template counts. A later analysis computed generation probabilities with a VDJ recombination model fitted to out-of-frame rearrangements, and checked the results against IGoR. In a later analysis, hypergeometric tests were used to score TCR-TCR, TCR-HLA and TCR-CMV co-occurrence, with a repertoire-size bias correction applied to TCR pairs. False discovery rates were estimated in a later analysis by permuting HLA or CMV assignments 20 times. In a later analysis, co-occurring TCRs were grouped with DBSCAN, and TCRdist sequence similarity was added when clustering was performed within HLA-allele-positive subsets. Repertoires with fewer than 30,000 or more than 120,000 public chains were left out of co-occurrence clustering, as were four to six repertoires with anomalous nucleotide sharing. TCRdb obtained this table from immuneACCESS and retained in-frame rearrangements with V and J assigned. These tables miss some clones; where compared with another copy, unresolved V genes account for less than half of the shortfall, and the remainder is unexplained. D and trimming were read from the DNA, whereas the V and J calls and clone size are those reported in that table. The sample table contains some 100,000 clones; only one count was recorded for 70% to 80% of them. Of the sample, approximately 5% is held by the ten largest clones.

V is cut back by 5 bases and J by 4 bases, with 6 bases in the junction unmatched. The CDR3, cysteine through phenylalanine, is 16 amino acids long. CDR3 DNA is the only sequence kept; it has 48 bases, read in frame from the first base. The germline V gene (reference sequence) sets CDR1 to LNHDA and CDR2 to SQIVND. Study-wide conclusions, independent of this receptor: Across donors, most TCR sequences were observed very rarely, whereas some public TCRs were present in many individuals. The authors suggested that the approach could potentially be extended to other disease states and immunological phenotypes. In this cohort, only TCR beta chains were sequenced, and detectable features were limited by the absence of alpha or paired-chain data. Because counts were too low, seventeen rarely observed V segments, including chromosome 9 orphons, were excluded from the earlier analysis of fewer than 650 of the donors. A total of 164 TCR beta chains were listed by the study as associated with cytomegalovirus. In a later analysis, TCR association rates were found to vary across HLA loci, with the most associated TCRs seen for DRB1 alleles and the fewest for HLA-C alleles. In vitro tests confirmed that three of the cytomegalovirus-associated TCR beta chains recognize cytomegalovirus antigens. In a later analysis, HLA-associated TCR beta chains were found to be more clonally expanded and to have lower generation probabilities than equally common non-associated chains. An earlier analysis of 587 of the donors showed that most TCR beta V segments appeared in productive rearrangements either about 87% or about 30% of the time, which broadly matched IMGT annotations. In a later genetic analysis, fewer N-insertions in productive TCRs were reported among donors in an Asian-associated ancestry cluster than the approximately 710-donor mean. Strong co-occurrence of HLA alleles, especially DR and DQ, made assigning TCR associations to individual alleles difficult. The presence/absence analyses assumed that sequencing depth was roughly uniform across donors, and that assumption may not be true. V-gene and J-gene trimming of TCR beta chains was associated with a missense DCLRE1C variant in a later genetic analysis, and the association was replicated in an independent cohort. Some IMGT-functional V segments, including TRBV6-2 and TRBV6-3, could not be told apart with the 87-base-pair reads, so those segments were excluded. In both the original and validation cohorts, the classifier was reported to diagnose cytomegalovirus status with high specificity and sensitivity. For the cohort, immune exposure information was limited to CMV serostatus. A further reported finding was that TCR beta sequences accurately predicted the HLA-A and HLA-B alleles for most subjects in the first cohort. Correlated functional status among segregating V segments might be attributable to linkage disequilibrium, but an unknown experimental factor could not be ruled out. HLA typing was unavailable for some donors at each locus, so association tests used only the typed subset. Specific HLA alleles were associated with roughly 16,000 TCR beta sequences at a false discovery rate of 0.05 in a later analysis. Most CMV-associated TCR beta chains appeared to be HLA-restricted in a later analysis, and the HLA associations seemed to be driven largely by CMV exposure. The sequencing pipeline was judged likely to have produced a cluster of highly shared sequence variants as a technical artifact. A later analysis reported that several top co-occurrence clusters appeared linked to parvovirus B19, influenza, CMV and Epstein-Barr virus.

Material: PBMCs. The sequence links TRBV19 to TRBJ2-3, with 13 middle bases fitting TRBD2. The clonotype comes from a man aged 50-60 years in good health and CMV-seropositive. CDR3 sequence: CASSSRTSGRPDTQYF. The nucleotides read TGTGCCAGTAGTTCACGGACTAGCGGGAGACCAGATACGCAGTATTTT.